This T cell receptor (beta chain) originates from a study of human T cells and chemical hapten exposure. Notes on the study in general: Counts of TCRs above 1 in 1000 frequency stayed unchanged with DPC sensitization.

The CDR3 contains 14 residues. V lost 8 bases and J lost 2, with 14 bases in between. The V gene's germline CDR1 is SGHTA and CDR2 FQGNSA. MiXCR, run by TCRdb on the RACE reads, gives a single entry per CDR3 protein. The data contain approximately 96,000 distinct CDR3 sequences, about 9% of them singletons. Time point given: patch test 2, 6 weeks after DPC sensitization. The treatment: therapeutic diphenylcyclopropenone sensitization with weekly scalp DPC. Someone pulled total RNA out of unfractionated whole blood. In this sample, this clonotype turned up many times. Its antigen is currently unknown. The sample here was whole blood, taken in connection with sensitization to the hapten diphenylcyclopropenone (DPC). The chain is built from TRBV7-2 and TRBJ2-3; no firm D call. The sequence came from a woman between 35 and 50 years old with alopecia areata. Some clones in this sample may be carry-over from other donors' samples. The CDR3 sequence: CASGPRVPTDTQYF. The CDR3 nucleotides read TGTGCCAGCGGACCTAGGGTTCCCACAGATACGCAGTATTTT.